This is a list of T cell receptor beta chains from one sample in a study of blood T cell repertoires in COVID-19. Sequencing used immunoSEQ multiplex PCR; TCRdb keeps in-frame clones, though not all of them. There are approximately 280,000 clones in the sample; 65% to 85% occur only once, and roughly 1.5% lies in the top ten. The specimen sequenced was peripheral blood. All receptors derive from a human donor with COVID-19, enrolled during active disease. The donor label of this sample is uncertain. Each CDR3 is given with its conserved first and last residue.

>TRBV6-5|TRBJ2-2
CASSYRTSGIGGELFF
>TRBV18|TRBJ1-3
CASSPPVVAGNTIYF
>TRBV15|TRBJ2-1
CATSSPGLAGLSYNEQFF
>TRBV29-1|TRBJ1-1
CSVEDSGRDTEAFF
>TRBV6-5|TRBJ1-6
CASSAIGGSPLHF
>TRBV6-6|TRBJ2-7
CASSTTAREGRYEQYF
>TRBV14|TRBJ2-7
CASSQAGQGSYEQYF
>TRBV11-2|TRBJ1-1
CASSFEGDTEAFF
>TRBV21-1|TRBJ1-5
CASSREGSQIKSNQPQHF
>TRBV6-5|TRBJ2-2
CASSYGGTGTGELFF
>TRBV18|TRBJ2-5
CASSPRTEETQYF
>TRBV19|TRBJ2-1
CASSLRRNEQFF
>TRBV12-3/TRBV12-4|TRBJ1-1
CASSLGGRTEAFF
>TRBV25-1|TRBJ1-2
CASSRGQGGGYGYTF
>TRBV6-5|TRBJ1-6
CASGTDNSPLHF
>TRBV24-1|TRBJ2-1
CATSDPSSGSNNEQFF